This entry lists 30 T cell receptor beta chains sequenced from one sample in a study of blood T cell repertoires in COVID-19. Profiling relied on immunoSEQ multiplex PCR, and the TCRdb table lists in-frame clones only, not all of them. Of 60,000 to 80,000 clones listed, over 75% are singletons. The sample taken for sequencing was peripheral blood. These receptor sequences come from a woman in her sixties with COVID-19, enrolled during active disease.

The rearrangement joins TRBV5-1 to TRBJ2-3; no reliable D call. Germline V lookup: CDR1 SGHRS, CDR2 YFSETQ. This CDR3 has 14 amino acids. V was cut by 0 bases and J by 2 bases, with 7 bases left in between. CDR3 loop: CASSLGSDTDTQYF. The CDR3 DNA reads TGCGCCAGCAGCTTGGGTTCAGACACAGATACGCAGTATTTT.

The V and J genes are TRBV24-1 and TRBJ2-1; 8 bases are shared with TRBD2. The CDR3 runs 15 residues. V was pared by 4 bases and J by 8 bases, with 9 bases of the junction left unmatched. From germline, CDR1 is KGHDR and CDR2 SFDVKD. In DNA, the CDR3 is TGTGCCACCAGTGACTCTGGACTAGCTGTCCATGAGCAGTTCTTC. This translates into CATSDSGLAVHEQFF.

CDR3 DNA: TGCGCCAGCAGCTATGGACAGGACTACGAGCAGTACTTC. Protein product: CASSYGQDYEQYF. The chain recombines TRBV5-1 with TRBJ2-7, with 7 bases matching TRBD1. CDR3 length: 13 amino acids. With 3 bases clipped from V and 3 bases from J, the junction kept 3 bases outside the gene matches. Germline V gene lookup returns CDR1 SGHRS and CDR2 YFSETQ.

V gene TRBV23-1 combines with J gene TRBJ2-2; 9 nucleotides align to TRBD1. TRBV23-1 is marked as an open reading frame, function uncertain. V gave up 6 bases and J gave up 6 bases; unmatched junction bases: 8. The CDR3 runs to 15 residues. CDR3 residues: CASRRGTGSSGELFF. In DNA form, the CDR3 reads TGCGCCAGCAGGCGAGGGACAGGGTCTTCCGGGGAGCTGTTTTTT.

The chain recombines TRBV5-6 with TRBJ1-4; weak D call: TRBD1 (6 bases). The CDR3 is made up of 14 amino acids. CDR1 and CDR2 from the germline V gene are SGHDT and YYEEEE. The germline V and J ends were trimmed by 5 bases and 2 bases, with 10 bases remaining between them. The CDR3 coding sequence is TGTGCCAGCAGTTACAGGGAGACTAATGAAAAACTGTTTTTT. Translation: CASSYRETNEKLFF.

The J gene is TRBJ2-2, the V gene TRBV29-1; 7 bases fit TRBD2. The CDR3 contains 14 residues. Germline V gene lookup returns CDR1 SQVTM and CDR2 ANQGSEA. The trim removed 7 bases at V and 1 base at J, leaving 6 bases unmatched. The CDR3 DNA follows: TGCAGCGCTGGTCGGGGGGTGAACACCGGGGAGCTGTTTTTT. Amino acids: CSAGRGVNTGELFF.

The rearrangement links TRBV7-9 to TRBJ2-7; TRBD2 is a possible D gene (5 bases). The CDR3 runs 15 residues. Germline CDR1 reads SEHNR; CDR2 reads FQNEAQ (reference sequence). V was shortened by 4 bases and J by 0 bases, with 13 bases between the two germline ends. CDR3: CASSSTRGTSYEQYF. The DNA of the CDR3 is TGTGCCAGCAGCTCAACCCGGGGAACCTCCTACGAGCAGTACTTC.

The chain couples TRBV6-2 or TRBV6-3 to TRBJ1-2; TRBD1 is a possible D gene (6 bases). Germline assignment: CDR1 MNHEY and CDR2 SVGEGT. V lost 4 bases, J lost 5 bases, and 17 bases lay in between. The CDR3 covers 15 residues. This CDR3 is CASSSHLGGQYGYTF. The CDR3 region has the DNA TGTGCCAGCAGTTCCCACCTCGGGGGGCAATATGGCTACACCTTC.

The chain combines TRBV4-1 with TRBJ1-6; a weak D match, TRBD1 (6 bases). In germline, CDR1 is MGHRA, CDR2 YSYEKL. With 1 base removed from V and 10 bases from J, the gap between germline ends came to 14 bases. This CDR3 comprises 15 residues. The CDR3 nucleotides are TGCGCCAGCAGCCAAGGACAGGCTGTGGGATCACCCCTCCACTTT. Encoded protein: CASSQGQAVGSPLHF.

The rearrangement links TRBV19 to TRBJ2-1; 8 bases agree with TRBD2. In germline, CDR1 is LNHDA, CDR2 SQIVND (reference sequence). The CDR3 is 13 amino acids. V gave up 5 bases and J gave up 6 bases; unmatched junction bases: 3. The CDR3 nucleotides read TGTGCCAGTAGTGGGCTAGCGGGCAATGAGCAGTTCTTC. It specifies CASSGLAGNEQFF.

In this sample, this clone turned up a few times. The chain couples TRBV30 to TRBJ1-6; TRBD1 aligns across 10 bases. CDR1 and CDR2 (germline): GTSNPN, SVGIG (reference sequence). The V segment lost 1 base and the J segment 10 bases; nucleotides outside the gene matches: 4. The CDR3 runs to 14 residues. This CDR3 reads CAWSAPGQGSPLHF. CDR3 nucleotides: TGTGCCTGGAGTGCGCCGGGACAGGGGTCACCCCTCCACTTT.

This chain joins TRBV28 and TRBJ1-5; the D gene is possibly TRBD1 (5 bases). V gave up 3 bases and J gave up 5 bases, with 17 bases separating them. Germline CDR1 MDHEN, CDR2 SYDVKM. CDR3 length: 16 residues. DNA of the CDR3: TGTGCCAGCAGTTTCGTGTGGGGCGCCCAGGATCAGCCCCAGCATTTT. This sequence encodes CASSFVWGAQDQPQHF.

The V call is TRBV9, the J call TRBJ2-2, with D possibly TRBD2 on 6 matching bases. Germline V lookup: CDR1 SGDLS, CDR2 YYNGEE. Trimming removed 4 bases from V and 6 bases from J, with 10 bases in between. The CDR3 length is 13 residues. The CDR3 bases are TGTGCCAGCAGCCCGACTAGTGCCGGGGAGCTGTTTTTT. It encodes CASSPTSAGELFF. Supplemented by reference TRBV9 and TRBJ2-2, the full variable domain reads DSGVTQTPKHLITATGQRVTLRCSPRSGDLSVYWYQQSLDQGLQFLIQYYNGEERAKGNILERFSAQQFPDLHSELNLSSLELGDSALYFCASSPTSAGELFFGEGSRLTVL.

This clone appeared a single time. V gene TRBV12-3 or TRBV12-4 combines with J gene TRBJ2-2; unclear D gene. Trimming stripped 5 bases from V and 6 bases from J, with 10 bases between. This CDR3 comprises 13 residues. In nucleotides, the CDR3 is TGTGCCAGCAGTCCCCATAGTTCCGGGGAGCTGTTTTTT. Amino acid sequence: CASSPHSSGELFF.

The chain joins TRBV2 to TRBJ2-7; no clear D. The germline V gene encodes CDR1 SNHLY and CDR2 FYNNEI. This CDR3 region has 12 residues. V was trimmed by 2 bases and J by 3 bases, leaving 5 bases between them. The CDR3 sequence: CASSELLYEQYF. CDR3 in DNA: TGTGCCAGCAGTGAACTTCTCTACGAGCAGTACTTC.

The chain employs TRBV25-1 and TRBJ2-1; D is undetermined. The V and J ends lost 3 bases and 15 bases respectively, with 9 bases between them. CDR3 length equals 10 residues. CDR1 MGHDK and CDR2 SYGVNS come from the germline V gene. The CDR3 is CASSEYRLFF. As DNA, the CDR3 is TGTGCCAGCAGTGAGTATCGTCTGTTCTTC.

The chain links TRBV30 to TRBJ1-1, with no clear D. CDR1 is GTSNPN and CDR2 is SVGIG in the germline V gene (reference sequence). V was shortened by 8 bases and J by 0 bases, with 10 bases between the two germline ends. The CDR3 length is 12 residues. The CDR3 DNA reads TGTGCCGGCCTTTCTCTGAACACTGAAGCTTTCTTT. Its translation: CAGLSLNTEAFF.

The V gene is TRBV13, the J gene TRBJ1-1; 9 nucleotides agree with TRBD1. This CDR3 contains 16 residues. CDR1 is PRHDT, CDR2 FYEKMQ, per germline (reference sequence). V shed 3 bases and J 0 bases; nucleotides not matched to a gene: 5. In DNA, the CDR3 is TGTGCCAGCAGCTTCCCGGGACAGGGCATGAACACTGAAGCTTTCTTT. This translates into CASSFPGQGMNTEAFF. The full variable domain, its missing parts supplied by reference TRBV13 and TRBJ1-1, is AAGVIQSPRHLIKEKRETATLKCYPIPRHDTVYWYQQGPGQDPQFLISFYEKMQSDKGSIPDRFSAQQFSDYHSELNMSSLELGDSALYFCASSFPGQGMNTEAFFGQGTRLTVV.

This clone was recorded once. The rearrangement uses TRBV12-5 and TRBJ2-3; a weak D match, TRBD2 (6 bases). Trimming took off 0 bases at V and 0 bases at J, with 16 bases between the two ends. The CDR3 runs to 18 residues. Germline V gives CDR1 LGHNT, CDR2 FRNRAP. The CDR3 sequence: CASGLVPDGTSSTDTQYF. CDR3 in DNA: TGTGCTAGTGGTTTGGTTCCGGATGGGACTTCGAGCACAGATACGCAGTATTTT.

The CDR3 bases are TGCGCCAGCAGCCAAGTCTCACTAACGGTAAACGGGGAGCTGTTTTTT. This sequence encodes CASSQVSLTVNGELFF. V is TRBV4-3 and J is TRBJ2-2; D ambiguous. The V and J ends lost 1 base and 7 bases respectively, with 16 bases between them. The CDR3 covers 16 residues. The V gene's germline CDR1 is LGHNA and CDR2 YSLEER.

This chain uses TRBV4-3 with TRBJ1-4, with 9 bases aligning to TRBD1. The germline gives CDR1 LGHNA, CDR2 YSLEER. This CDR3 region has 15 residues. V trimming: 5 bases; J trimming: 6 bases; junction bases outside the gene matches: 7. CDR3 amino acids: CASSFRDRVYEKLFF. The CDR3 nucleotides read TGCGCCAGCAGCTTCCGGGACAGGGTGTATGAAAAACTGTTTTTT.

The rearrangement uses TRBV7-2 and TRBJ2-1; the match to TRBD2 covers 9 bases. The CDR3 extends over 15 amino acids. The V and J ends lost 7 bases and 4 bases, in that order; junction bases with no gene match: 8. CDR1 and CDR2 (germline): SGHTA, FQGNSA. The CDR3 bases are TGTGCCAGCACCGATCGACTAGCGGCTTACAATGAGCAGTTCTTC. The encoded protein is CASTDRLAAYNEQFF.

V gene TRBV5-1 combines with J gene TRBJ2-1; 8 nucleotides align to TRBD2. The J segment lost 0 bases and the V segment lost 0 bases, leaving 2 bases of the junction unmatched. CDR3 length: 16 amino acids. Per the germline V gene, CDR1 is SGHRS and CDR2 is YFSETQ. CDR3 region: CASSLASGSSYNEQFF. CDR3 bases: TGCGCCAGCAGCTTGGCCAGCGGGAGCTCCTACAATGAGCAGTTCTTC.

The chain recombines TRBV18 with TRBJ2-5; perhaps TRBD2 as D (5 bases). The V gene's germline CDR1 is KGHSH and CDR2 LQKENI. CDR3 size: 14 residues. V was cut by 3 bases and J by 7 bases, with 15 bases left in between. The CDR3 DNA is TGTGCCAGCTCACCCCCTAGCCCGGATGGGACCCAGTACTTC. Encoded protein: CASSPPSPDGTQYF.

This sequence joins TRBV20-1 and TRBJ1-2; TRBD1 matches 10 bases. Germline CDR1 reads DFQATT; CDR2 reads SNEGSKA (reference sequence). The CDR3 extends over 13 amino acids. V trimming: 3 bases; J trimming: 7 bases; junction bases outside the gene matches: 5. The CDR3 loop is CSASPTGGSGYTF. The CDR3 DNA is TGCAGTGCTAGTCCGACAGGGGGCTCTGGCTACACCTTC.

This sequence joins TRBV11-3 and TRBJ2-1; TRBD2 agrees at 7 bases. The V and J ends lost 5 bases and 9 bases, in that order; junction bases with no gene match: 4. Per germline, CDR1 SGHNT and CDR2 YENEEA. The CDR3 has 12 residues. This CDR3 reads CASSLGTIEQFF. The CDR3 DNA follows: TGTGCCAGCAGCCTCGGGACTATTGAGCAGTTCTTC.

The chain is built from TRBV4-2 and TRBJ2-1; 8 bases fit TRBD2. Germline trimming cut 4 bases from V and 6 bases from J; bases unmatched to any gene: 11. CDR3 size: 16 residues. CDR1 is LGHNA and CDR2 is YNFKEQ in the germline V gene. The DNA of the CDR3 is TGTGCCAGCAGCCTACAAACCGGGACTAGTCTCAATGAGCAGTTCTTC. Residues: CASSLQTGTSLNEQFF.

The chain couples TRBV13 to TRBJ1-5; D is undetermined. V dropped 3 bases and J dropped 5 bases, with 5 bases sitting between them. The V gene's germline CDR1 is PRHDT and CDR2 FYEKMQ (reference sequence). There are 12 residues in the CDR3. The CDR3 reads CASSFFDQPQHF. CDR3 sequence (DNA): TGTGCCAGCAGCTTTTTCGATCAGCCCCAGCATTTT.

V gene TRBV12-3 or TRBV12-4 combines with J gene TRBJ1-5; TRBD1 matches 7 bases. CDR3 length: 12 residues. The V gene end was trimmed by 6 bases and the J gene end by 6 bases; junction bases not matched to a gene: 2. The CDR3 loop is CASRSGGQPQHF. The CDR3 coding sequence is TGTGCCAGCAGGTCAGGGGGTCAGCCCCAGCATTTT.

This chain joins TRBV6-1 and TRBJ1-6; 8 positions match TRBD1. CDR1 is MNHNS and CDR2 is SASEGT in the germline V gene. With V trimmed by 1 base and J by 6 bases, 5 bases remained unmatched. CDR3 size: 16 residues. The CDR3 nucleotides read TGTGCCAGCAGTGAAGTCCTCACAGGGGGTAATTCACCCCTCCACTTT. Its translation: CASSEVLTGGNSPLHF.